This section outlines one T cell receptor (beta chain) sequence together with its context. This entry is derived from a study of cytomegalovirus exposure and HLA in healthy donors. The PCR employed 60 Vbeta primers together with 13 Jbeta primers. Here immunoSEQ multiplex PCR was the method, and the copy in TCRdb shows in-frame clones only, minus some. The sample consists of 100,000 to 150,000 clones, around 74% of them appearing once. This CDR3 has 12 residues. Trimming removed 6 bases at V and 4 bases at J, with 10 bases between. The germline V gene encodes CDR1 MNHNY and CDR2 SVGAGI (reference sequence). The donors, nominally healthy at sampling, likely had unrecorded immune exposures.

The TCR originated in a man aged 55 to 69 in good health and CMV-seropositive. Sequencing input: PBMCs. The genes are TRBV6-6 and TRBJ2-7; D is perhaps TRBD1 (6 bases). This chain's CDR3 is CASRPTGYEQYF. The CDR3 DNA follows: TGTGCCAGCAGACCGACAGGATACGAGCAGTACTTC.